The TCR beta chain described here comes from a study of blood T cells in healthy people across ages. CDR3 size: 11 residues. Per the germline V gene, CDR1 is LGHDT and CDR2 is YNNKEL (reference sequence). Trimming cost V 4 bases and J 11 bases, with 12 bases left between them. Per-sample PBMC isolation yielded at least 7 million cells. Primers used in a second PCR of about 7 to 12 cycles were a sample-barcoded 5' primer and a J-beta primer mix. In TCRdb, the 5' RACE reads were re-called with MiXCR into one record per CDR3 protein. This sample carries fewer than 800,000 distinct CDR3 sequences, around 49% of them seen once, and the ten largest clones take 25% to 35%. Points from the study as a whole: Across the age range, TCR beta diversity per million T cells fell in a roughly linear way. A strong correlation between TCR beta diversity and naive T cell percentage was seen.

This clonotype was observed a few times. Antigen unknown. The receptor comes from a woman in her sixties or seventies in good health. The sample taken for sequencing was blood. The V and J genes are TRBV3-1 and TRBJ2-7; D tentatively fits TRBD1 or TRBD2 (5 bases each). CDR3: CASSLLGVKYF. In DNA, the CDR3 is TGTGCCAGCAGCCTACTGGGGGTAAAGTACTTC.